This T cell receptor beta chain stems from a study of T cells in Graves' hyperthyroidism and ophthalmopathy (dated by TCRdb to 2018 to 2020). For the study in its entirety: Peripheral blood was collected at initial diagnosis, before any treatment. To identify distinguishing TCR V-J signatures, a discovery cohort of about a hundred patients was used, comprising 40 to 45 with Graves' ophthalmopathy and 57 with stable Graves' hyperthyroidism. After blood sampling, hyperthyroidism patients were treated with methimazole at a starting dose of 30 mg daily, and ophthalmopathy patients were treated with high-dose intravenous methylprednisolone. TCR Vbeta CDR3 sequencing of 135 peripheral blood samples (under 45 ophthalmopathy, over 70 hyperthyroidism and approximately 17 progressor patients) is reported in the paper. Prospective prediction of ophthalmopathy was tested in an independent validation cohort consisting of 18 hyperthyroidism patients and around 16 patients who later progressed to ophthalmopathy. In roughly six Graves' hyperthyroidism patients, the study also compared T-cell repertoires from thyroid tissue with T-cell repertoires from blood. The approximately 100 discovery patients were randomly divided into training and test sets at a 7:3 ratio. On the study overall, not on this receptor specifically: During validation, the model predicted progression to ophthalmopathy a median of approximately 6 months ahead of onset, with more than 55% sensitivity and around 72% specificity. A 13 V-J signature model separated ophthalmopathy from stable hyperthyroidism, with 87.88% sensitivity and 81% to 82% specificity in cross-validation and 80%/75% in testing. Sample size was not statistically predetermined, and blinding of investigators to group allocation was not performed. Most expanded thyroid clonotypes (frequency above 0.001) were also detected in blood, a finding suggesting that blood repertoires may reflect thyroid immune responses.

Graves' hyperthyroidism was defined as stable when no progression to ophthalmopathy occurred over 18 months of follow-up. The hyperthyroidism patients were between 18 and 65 years old and newly diagnosed, with a disease duration of less than 2 months. Exclusion was applied to patients with uncontrolled infections, other autoimmune diseases, pregnancy or lactation. Diagnoses relied on clinical symptoms, serum thyroxine and TRAb, thyroid ultrasound and orbital computed tomography. Ficoll-Paque density gradient centrifugation was used to isolate PBMCs from around 10 ml of fresh peripheral blood. Total RNA was extracted using Trizol reagent, and RNA quality was assessed on an Agilent 2100 Bioanalyzer. Worth noting for this clonotype: It lacks a known antigen. Qualities for individual bases were not recorded, and no much larger clone is one base off.

CDR1 and CDR2 were assigned from the germline V gene as MDHEN and SYDVKM. From its cysteine to its phenylalanine, the CDR3 spans 15 amino acids. Just the 45-base CDR3 DNA is kept, in frame starting at base 1. Ends trimmed: V by 7 bases, J by 8 bases; bases unmatched to a gene: 13. The TCR beta CDR3 regions were amplified from RNA transcripts. For the first round of RT-PCR on the TCR CDR3, the HTBI primer set was used together with the Qiagen OneStep RT-PCR kit. Libraries were constructed in a second round of multiplex PCR, after which size selection and purification were carried out. Paired-end sequencing of the libraries was performed with 100 bp reads on an Illumina HiSeq2000. Concerning the study's data processing: SOAPnuke was used to process the raw data, throwing out any read that contained adapters or uncalled bases, had a mean Phred below 15, or lacked an exact constant-primer or identifier match. High-quality paired reads were merged with COPE v1.2.5, and unique nucleotide sequences were defined as clonotypes. Clonotypes were aligned to IMGT TRBV, TRBD and TRBJ reference segments using MiTCR v1.1. Analysis was restricted to V-J combinations with a frequency above 0.0001, which covered just over 98% of repertoires. The TCS score was defined as F50 (clonal expansion) divided by E x V (chaos), with BLOSUM62-based TCRdist calculated between CDR3 peptides within each V-J. Welch's t-statistics and random forest reduced approximately 520 V-J features to 10 to 15, which were used in a naive Bayes classifier (R e1071). In-frame beta chains were kept once TCRdb had trimmed the public reads at Q25 with fastp and called clones with MiXCR. Each CDR3 protein gets just one entry, which takes the most common genes and DNA from the rows behind it. The V and J calls, along with clone size, are taken from TCRdb and not from the paper's own processing. This sample has some 560,000 distinct CDR3 sequences in its table, and 11% to 15% of those were observed once. 11% to 15% of the sample is taken by the ten largest.

The receptor was isolated from a woman aged 35 to 49 with Graves' hyperthyroidism. The material sequenced was blood. The chain was built from TRBV28 and TRBJ2-2, and 7 bases in between align with TRBD1. The bases are TGTGCCAGCACGTCCGGGACAGAGAATAGGGGGGAGCTGTTTTTT. Translated, it gives CASTSGTENRGELFF. Here the CDR3 is joined to the reference TRBV28 and TRBJ2-2 genes, and the full variable domain is: DVKVTQSSRYLVKRTGEKVFLECVQDMDHENMFWYRQDPGLGLRLIYFSYDVKMKEKGDIPEGYSVSREKKERFSLILESASTNQTSMYLCASTSGTENRGELFFGEGSRLTVL.